Shown below are 18 T cell receptor beta chains from a single sample sequenced in a study of OX40 agonist ivuxolimab in advanced cancers. The library was produced with the immunoSEQ multiplex PCR assay. In its TCRdb copy, this immuneACCESS table keeps in-frame sequences only and misses some clones. Where compared with another copy, unresolved V genes explain less than half of these, and the others have no known cause. The sample table shows more than 50,000 clones, and approximately 90% are seen once. The ten biggest clones cover 1.5% to 2% of the sample. The starting material was CD4+ or CD8+ T cells sorted from blood, obtained in a trial of the OX40 agonist ivuxolimab. These receptors were collected from an adult with an advanced solid tumor such as melanoma, head and neck, liver or kidney cancer.

V is TRBV6-1 and J is TRBJ1-1, with D possibly being TRBD1 (5 bases). CDR1 and CDR2 (germline): MNHNS, SASEGT. The CDR3 loop spans 14 amino acids. The V and J ends lost 2 bases and 5 bases respectively, with 12 bases between them. The CDR3 here is CASSERRGWTEAFF. The CDR3 DNA is TGTGCCAGCAGTGAACGGAGGGGTTGGACTGAAGCTTTCTTT.

This rearrangement joins TRBV27 to TRBJ1-6, with D maybe TRBD1 (5 bases). The CDR3 is made up of 15 amino acids. The germline gives CDR1 MNHEY, CDR2 SMNVEV (reference sequence). V dropped 6 bases and J dropped 1 base, with 10 bases sitting between them. The DNA of the CDR3 is TGTGCCAGCAGGGGGACCGGGTCCTATAATTCACCCCTCCACTTT. Protein sequence: CASRGTGSYNSPLHF.

V gene TRBV19 combines with J gene TRBJ2-1; 8 bases fit TRBD2. CDR3 length equals 18 residues. Trimming cost V 6 bases and J 7 bases; bases outside gene matches: 20. Per the germline V gene, CDR1 is LNHDA and CDR2 is SQIVND (reference sequence). CDR3 loop: CASSPTSFVGGVENEQFF. CDR3 sequence (DNA): TGTGCCAGTAGCCCGACCTCATTCGTCGGGGGGGTGGAGAATGAGCAGTTCTTC.

The CDR3 region has the DNA TGTGCCAGTAAGGCGGGACAGGGGGCCTTCTACGAGCAGTACTTC. Translating it yields CASKAGQGAFYEQYF. The chain carries TRBV19 and TRBJ2-7; 12 bases map to TRBD1. Trimming cost V 7 bases and J 3 bases; bases outside gene matches: 7. CDR1 is LNHDA and CDR2 is SQIVND in the germline V gene (reference sequence). CDR3 length equals 15 residues.

The V call is TRBV19, the J call TRBJ1-5; 7 nucleotides agree with TRBD1. Germline assignment: CDR1 LNHDA and CDR2 SQIVND (reference sequence). The V segment lost 0 bases and the J segment 0 bases; nucleotides outside the gene matches: 2. The CDR3 covers 16 residues. This CDR3 is CASSIEGTASNQPQHF. The CDR3 DNA reads as TGTGCCAGTAGTATAGAAGGGACAGCTAGCAATCAGCCCCAGCATTTT.

Of note for this clone: The same CDR3 arises from other DNA sequences in this sample as well. V gene TRBV7-9 combines with J gene TRBJ1-1; no reliable D call. The CDR3 is made up of 14 amino acids. Germline CDR1 is SEHNR and CDR2 is FQNEAQ (reference sequence). V lost 2 bases and J 0 bases, leaving 7 bases between the germline ends. CDR3 region: CASSLQVMNTEAFF. CDR3 nucleotide sequence: TGTGCCAGCAGCTTACAAGTTATGAACACTGAAGCTTTCTTT.

J is TRBJ2-3 and V is TRBV29-1; D is perhaps TRBD2 (6 bases). Germline V gene lookup returns CDR1 SQVTM and CDR2 ANQGSEA. Trimming took off 3 bases at V and 4 bases at J, with 11 bases between the two ends. This CDR3 is built from 13 residues. CDR3 bases: TGCAGCGTTGAGCATTCGGGGGCAGATACGCAGTATTTT. Its translation is CSVEHSGADTQYF.

This clone was found once. The chain employs TRBV7-2 and TRBJ2-6; D remains ambiguous. Trimming shortened V by 4 bases and J by 4 bases, and 8 bases separated the two germline ends. The germline V gene encodes CDR1 SGHTA and CDR2 FQGNSA. CDR3 size: 14 residues. The CDR3 DNA reads TGTGCCAGCAGCTGGAACGGCGGGGCCAACGTCCTGACTTTC. Its protein is CASSWNGGANVLTF.

The chain uses TRBV4-1 and TRBJ1-4; maybe TRBD1 (5 bases). V was clipped by 6 bases and J by 2 bases, with 13 bases between them. The CDR3 runs 15 residues. Germline CDR1 and CDR2: MGHRA and YSYEKL. The CDR3 DNA sequence: TGCGCCAGCAGTTATCCGGGACTGACTAATGAAAAACTGTTTTTT. Translating gives CASSYPGLTNEKLFF.

This clone occurred once. The chain uses TRBV28 and TRBJ1-1; D gene ambiguous. CDR1 MDHEN and CDR2 SYDVKM come from the germline V gene. The V gene lost 3 bases and the J gene lost 6 bases, with 14 bases spanning the gap. This CDR3 has 14 amino acids. The CDR3: CASSFPGLRSEAFF. DNA for the CDR3: TGTGCCAGCAGTTTTCCAGGATTAAGGTCTGAAGCTTTCTTT.

This chain connects TRBV6-5 to TRBJ1-2; D remains unclear. The CDR3 length is 14 residues. Trimming removed 0 bases from V and 5 bases from J, with 10 bases in between. In germline, CDR1 is MNHEY, CDR2 SVGAGI. The CDR3 DNA reads TGTGCCAGCAGTTACTCAACGACCGGGTATGGCTACACCTTC. Translated, it gives CASSYSTTGYGYTF.

Only one count was recorded for this clone. The chain couples TRBV7-9 to TRBJ1-1, with D hard to call. CDR1 and CDR2 (germline): SEHNR, FQNEAQ (reference sequence). The CDR3 runs 14 residues. Deletions cut 5 bases from V and 4 bases from J, with 14 bases between. The DNA for the CDR3 is TGTGCCAGCAGCCCCCCGGCTGGAGGCACTGAAGCTTTCTTT. This codes for CASSPPAGGTEAFF.

The chain recombines TRBV10-3 with TRBJ2-3; no clear D gene. This CDR3 region has 11 residues. The germline CDR1 and CDR2 sequences are ENHRY and SYGVKD. V was clipped by 9 bases and J by 2 bases, with 6 bases between them. CDR3 DNA sequence: TGTGCCATTGGGGTCACAGATACGCAGTATTTT. Protein product: CAIGVTDTQYF.

The chain carries TRBV5-1 and TRBJ1-1; D not certain. CDR3 size: 13 residues. The germline V and J ends were trimmed by 7 bases and 1 base, with 11 bases remaining between them. Germline V CDR1 and CDR2: SGHRS, YFSETQ. The CDR3 here is CASRTDPNTEAFF. The CDR3 nucleotides read TGCGCCAGCCGAACCGATCCGAACACTGAAGCTTTCTTT.

This clone was seen more than once but under ten times. The genes are TRBV7-9 and TRBJ1-1; TRBD1 agrees at 9 bases. The length of the CDR3 is 16 residues. CDR1 and CDR2 (germline): SEHNR, FQNEAQ (reference sequence). With V trimmed by 1 base and J by 4 bases, 7 bases remained unmatched. The CDR3: CASSLDPGQGGTEAFF. As DNA, the CDR3 is TGTGCCAGCAGCTTAGATCCGGGACAGGGAGGCACTGAAGCTTTCTTT.

The rearrangement joins TRBV30 to TRBJ2-5; 10 bases are a match to TRBD1. The CDR3 length is 13 residues. Germline assignment: CDR1 GTSNPN and CDR2 SVGIG (reference sequence). Germline trimming cut 4 bases from V and 6 bases from J; bases unmatched to any gene: 5. CDR3 sequence: CAWTGQGGQTQYF. DNA of the CDR3: TGTGCCTGGACCGGACAGGGGGGACAGACCCAGTACTTC.

The chain employs TRBV28 and TRBJ2-1, with 10 bases fitting TRBD2. This CDR3 is 14 amino acids long. Germline V gene sequence: CDR1 MDHEN, CDR2 SYDVKM. The trim removed 7 bases at V and 9 bases at J, leaving 9 bases unmatched. The CDR3 coding sequence is TGTGCCAGCACGTCGCTAGCGGGAGAAGTTGAGCAGTTCTTC. Translating it yields CASTSLAGEVEQFF.

This clone was observed a few times. The chain carries TRBV15 and TRBJ1-3; D is possibly TRBD1 (5 bases). V lost 0 bases and J lost 2, with 17 bases in between. The CDR3 extends over 18 amino acids. Germline values: CDR1 LNHNV, CDR2 YYDKDF (reference sequence). Here the CDR3 DNA reads TGTGCCACCAGCAGAGATCTCAAGACAGTCCCCCCTGGAAACACCATATATTTT. This encodes CATSRDLKTVPPGNTIYF.